This is a list of T cell receptor beta chains from one sample in a study of immune evolution from preneoplasia to lung adenocarcinoma. This table comes from immunoSEQ multiplex PCR, and its TCRdb copy is limited to in-frame clones, with some not included. The table records 4,500 to 5,500 clones, around four fifths of them present only once. Sequences were obtained from FFPE adjacent normal lung tissue. These receptors originate from a donor aged 70 or older with lung adenocarcinoma. Each CDR3 is given with its conserved first and last residue. The D gene is left open where the match is weak. Not every row has a clone size; where given, it reads once, few, many or a size class.

d_gene	v_gene	abundance	j_gene	CDR3aa	CDR3nt
TRBD1	TRBV28	NA	TRBJ1-2	CASLGQALSGDYGYTF	TGTGCCAGCCTTGGACAGGCGCTGAGTGGAGACTATGGCTACACCTTC
NA	TRBV4-2	once	TRBJ1-1	CASSQGSGWDTEAFF	TGTGCCAGCAGCCAAGGATCGGGGTGGGACACTGAAGCTTTCTTT
TRBD1	TRBV30	NA	TRBJ2-7	CAWGLKGAQGYEQYF	TGTGCCTGGGGCCTTAAGGGGGCGCAGGGCTACGAGCAGTACTTC
NA	TRBV7-3	NA	TRBJ2-1	CASSLRSGAGLTGPHNEQFF	TGTGCCAGCAGCTTACGTTCGGGTGCAGGTCTAACAGGGCCCCACAATGAGCAGTTCTTC
NA	TRBV4-2	NA	TRBJ2-3	CASSQEKRDLHTDTQYF	TGTGCCAGCAGCCAAGAGAAACGGGACTTGCACACAGATACGCAGTATTTT
TRBD1	TRBV7-8	few	TRBJ2-7	CASSLPGQGSYEQYF	TGTGCCAGCAGCTTACCGGGACAGGGTTCCTACGAGCAGTACTTC
NA	TRBV2	NA	TRBJ1-5	CASSPFNSNQPQHF	TGTGCCAGCAGTCCATTTAATAGCAATCAGCCCCAGCATTTT
NA	TRBV5-1	NA	TRBJ2-1	CASRLGNSGNEQFF	TGCGCCAGCAGACTGGGAAACTCGGGCAATGAGCAGTTCTTC
NA	TRBV5-1	NA	TRBJ2-1	CASSPSGQTYNEQFF	TGCGCCAGCAGCCCTAGTGGGCAAACCTACAATGAGCAGTTCTTC
NA	TRBV28	NA	TRBJ1-2	CASSHRSLDKNYGYTF	TGTGCCAGCAGCCACCGTTCCTTAGATAAAAACTATGGCTACACCTTC
TRBD2	TRBV28	NA	TRBJ2-7	CASSLGGTLGEQYF	TGTGCCAGCAGTCTGGGAGGGACCCTTGGGGAGCAGTACTTC
NA	TRBV6-6	NA	TRBJ2-6	CASGVSGANVLTF	TGTGCCAGCGGTGTGTCTGGGGCCAACGTCCTGACTTTC
NA	TRBV5-6	NA	TRBJ2-1	CASVLSSYNEQFF	TGTGCCAGCGTTCTCAGCTCCTACAATGAGCAGTTCTTC
TRBD1	TRBV6-1	NA	TRBJ2-7	CASSRTGSSFDEQYF	TGTGCCAGCAGTCGGACAGGGTCCTCGTTCGACGAGCAGTACTTC